This TCR beta chain is from a study of CD8 T cell repertoires and HIV-1 epitope variants. V shed 1 base and J shed 0 bases, with 7 bases lying between them. This CDR3 is built from 15 residues. Germline V gives CDR1 SGHTA, CDR2 FQGNSA. Sequencing was performed with immunoSEQ multiplex PCR; in TCRdb, only in-frame clones are kept and a portion is missing. The table has tens of thousands of clones, roughly four fifths seen once. The clonotype was recovered from a male donor with HIV. V is TRBV7-2 and J is TRBJ1-3; D call uncertain. Sequenced sample: uncultured baseline CD8+ T cells from peripheral blood mononuclear cells (PBMCs). CDR3 nucleotides: TGTGCCAGCAGCTTAGACGGCAGCTCTGGAAACACCATATATTTT. This codes for CASSLDGSSGNTIYF.